The source of this T cell receptor beta chain is a study of blood T cell repertoires in COVID-19. In the original workflow: Estimation of nucleated cell counts relied on the amplification of reference gene primers. Assay: immunoSEQ multiplex PCR; the TCRdb copy retains only in-frame clones and omits some. V and J calls and clone size come straight from that table; D and trimming were deduced from the DNA. The sample has about 170,000 clones, around four fifths seen once. This CDR3 contains 16 residues. V was clipped by 1 base and J by 2 bases, with 12 bases between them. CDR1 is MGHRA, CDR2 YSYEKL, per germline.

This TCR was recovered from a woman of 80 years or more with acute or convalescent COVID-19. Input material: peripheral blood. V is TRBV4-1 and J is TRBJ2-1; unclear D gene. The CDR3 DNA follows: TGCGCCAGCAGCCAAGCCGGCAGGTCGACCTACAATGAGCAGTTCTTC. Translation: CASSQAGRSTYNEQFF.